A selection of T cell receptor beta chains follows, all from one sample in a study of T-cell memory formation after mild COVID-19. TCRdb fed the 5' RACE reads into MiXCR, producing one record per CDR3 protein. The data show about 360,000 distinct CDR3 sequences, around an eighth seen once. The sample taken for sequencing was PBMCs or a T cell subset sorted from them (not recorded which). The receptor source for this set is a young man who had mild COVID-19 (a few samples of this study predate the infection). Cell type and time point are not known. The CDR3 runs from the conserved cysteine through the conserved F or W. A D gene is named only where the DNA matches it firmly. Not every row has a clone size; where given, it reads once, few, many or a size class.

j_call clone_size d_call v_call cdr3_nt cdr3_aa
TRBJ2-1 few . TRBV5-1 TGCGCCAGCAGGTGGAGTTACAATGAGCAGTTCTTC CASRWSYNEQFF
TRBJ2-7 . TRBD1 TRBV10-1 TGCGCCAGCAGTGAGCGGGACAGGGCTGTTGAGCAGTACTTC CASSERDRAVEQYF
TRBJ2-3 . . TRBV3-1 TGTGCCAGCAGCCCGCTTCAGGCGTCGACAGATACGCAGTATTTT CASSPLQASTDTQYF
TRBJ2-3 . . TRBV6-6 TGTGCCAGCAGCCAACGGGATGGGGGCCAGGGGGGAACGCAGTATTTT CASSQRDGGQGGTQYF
TRBJ1-5 . TRBD1 TRBV12-3/TRBV12-4 TGTGCCAGCACCCAACAGGGGGTGGGCAATCAGCCCCAGCATTTT CASTQQGVGNQPQHF
TRBJ1-6 . . TRBV12-3/TRBV12-4 TGTGCCAGCAGGCGCGGTAGGGCTAATTCACCCCTCCACTTT CASRRGRANSPLHF
TRBJ2-3 few . TRBV11-2 TGTGCCAGCAGCTGGACACCGCCAGATACGCAGTATTTT CASSWTPPDTQYF
TRBJ2-3 . . TRBV12-3/TRBV12-4 TGTGCCGCCGGGACTCTCGCCACAGATACGCAGTATTTT CAAGTLATDTQYF
TRBJ1-3 . . TRBV4-3 TGCGCCAGCAGCCAATCCCAAGGGCCCCCTGGAAACACCATATATTTT CASSQSQGPPGNTIYF
TRBJ2-1 . TRBD1 TRBV7-9 TGTGCCAGCAGCTTACAGGGGGCTAACAATGAGCAGTTCTTC CASSLQGANNEQFF
TRBJ2-1 few . TRBV30 TGTGCCTGGAGTATGGGGGTTGAGCAGTTCTTC CAWSMGVEQFF
TRBJ1-3 many . TRBV7-6 TGTGCCAGCAGCTTAGGATCCCGCTCTGGAAACACCATATATTTT CASSLGSRSGNTIYF
TRBJ2-2 . . TRBV6-2/TRBV6-3 TGTGCCTCGGACGGGGCTGGCGCCGGGGAGCTGTTTTTT CASDGAGAGELFF
TRBJ1-1 many . TRBV4-2 TGTGCCAGCAGCCAAGTAATTCGTACAAGGAAGGGGAACACTGAAGCTTTCTTT CASSQVIRTRKGNTEAFF
TRBJ1-1 few . TRBV5-1 TGCGCCAGCAGCTTGAACAGGGAAGCTTTCTTT CASSLNREAFF
TRBJ2-3 many . TRBV10-3 TGTGCCATCAGCCGGACAGAACGGGATACGCAGTATTTT CAISRTERDTQYF
TRBJ1-1 many . TRBV7-2 TGTGCCAGCAGCTTAGTTTACAGCGGCACTGAAGCTTTCTTT CASSLVYSGTEAFF
TRBJ2-3 many TRBD2 TRBV5-1 TGCGCCAGCAGAGGGACTAGCGGGGGGACGGATACGCAGTATTTT CASRGTSGGTDTQYF
TRBJ2-7 . . TRBV6-2/TRBV6-3 TGTGCCAGCAACACCAATACAGGCTACGAGCAGTACTTC CASNTNTGYEQYF
TRBJ1-4 . . TRBV11-2 TGTGCCAGCAGCTTAGTCAGGCGCCGGGTAGAGGAAAAACTGTTTTTT CASSLVRRRVEEKLFF
TRBJ2-5 many . TRBV7-2 TGTGCCAGCAGCTTAGCGGCGGGGCGGAGGGGGGAGACCCAGTACTTC CASSLAAGRRGETQYF
TRBJ2-5 few TRBD2 TRBV6-2/TRBV6-3 TGTGCCAGCAGTTTGCATGCGGGGGAAGAGACCCAGTACTTC CASSLHAGEETQYF
TRBJ2-2 . TRBD2 TRBV9 TGTGCCAGCAGCGTCTCCCGGGGGGGGGAAACCGGGGAGCTGTTTTTT CASSVSRGGETGELFF
TRBJ2-3 few TRBD2 TRBV10-1 TGCGCCAGCAGTGAGACTAGCGGGGGGCCAGATACGCAGTATTTT CASSETSGGPDTQYF
TRBJ2-2 . . TRBV2 TGTGCCAGCAGTGAAGCAGTGGCGAACACCGGGGAGCTGTTTTTT CASSEAVANTGELFF
TRBJ1-2 . . TRBV6-2/TRBV6-3 TGTGCCAGCAGTTGGGCGAGGGGCTACACCTTC CASSWARGYTF
TRBJ2-6 few . TRBV6-5 TGTGCCAGCAGTTACTTTAACTCTGGGGCCAACGTCCTGACTTTC CASSYFNSGANVLTF
TRBJ1-4 many . TRBV7-9 TGTGCCAGCAGTTCCCTCGATGAAAAACTGTTTTTT CASSSLDEKLFF
TRBJ2-5 few . TRBV29-1 TGCAGCGTAGCTCCGGGCCATGCAGAGACCCAGTACTTC CSVAPGHAETQYF
TRBJ2-2 few . TRBV11-1 TGTGCCAGCAGCTCCCTCTGGGTAGGGGCCGGCGCCGGGGAGCTGTTTTTT CASSSLWVGAGAGELFF
TRBJ1-2 many . TRBV6-5 TGTGCCAGCAGTTACTCGGGCAGAATCGGCTACACCTTC CASSYSGRIGYTF
TRBJ2-1 . . TRBV5-1 TGCGCCAGCAGCTTGGTCCCGCGGGGAGGTAATGAGCAGTTCTTC CASSLVPRGGNEQFF
TRBJ2-7 few TRBD1 TRBV12-5 TGTGCTAGTGGCTCAGGACAGGGGTTCGAGCAGTACTTC CASGSGQGFEQYF
TRBJ2-3 few TRBD1 TRBV9 TGTGCCAGCAGCGGAAGACAGGGCCGCACAGATACGCAGTATTTT CASSGRQGRTDTQYF
TRBJ1-4 . . TRBV3-1 TGTGCCAGCAGCCAAGGTTTGGGAATGGATGAAAAACTGTTTTTT CASSQGLGMDEKLFF
TRBJ1-2 . TRBD1 TRBV19 TGTGCCAGTAGTAGGTGGGGACAGGGTTCGGTCTATGGCTACACCTTC CASSRWGQGSVYGYTF
TRBJ1-2 few TRBD1 TRBV9 TGTGCCAGCAGCGTAACTGGACAGGGTAGCTATGGCTACACCTTC CASSVTGQGSYGYTF
TRBJ2-1 few . TRBV7-3 TGTGCCAGCGGCCACGGGGTCGATGAGCAGTTCTTC CASGHGVDEQFF
TRBJ1-1 . . TRBV19 TGTGCCAGTAGTACTCCCTACCTCGGGAACACTGAAGCTTTCTTT CASSTPYLGNTEAFF
TRBJ1-5 few TRBD1 TRBV7-2 TGTGCCACCGCCACAGGGGATTCGAAACCCCAGCATTTT CATATGDSKPQHF
TRBJ1-6 few . TRBV28 TGTGCCAGCATCACCGCTGCTAAATATAATTCACCCCTCCACTTT CASITAAKYNSPLHF
TRBJ2-3 few . TRBV7-2 TGTGCCAGCAGCTCCGAGGGGACAGATACGCAGTATTTT CASSSEGTDTQYF
TRBJ2-1 . TRBD2 TRBV27 TGTGCCAGCAGTTCGTACGGGGGGGGCTACAATGAGCAGTTCTTC CASSSYGGGYNEQFF
TRBJ2-7 . TRBD2 TRBV20-1 TGCAGTGCCGTAGCGGGGGGTAGCGAGCAGTACTTC CSAVAGGSEQYF
TRBJ1-2 few . TRBV6-2/TRBV6-3 TGTGCCAGTCACCTCTCCAGGGTCCCCTATGGCTACACCTTC CASHLSRVPYGYTF
TRBJ2-7 . . TRBV9 TGTGCCAGCAGCCCTACAGGAATACCCTACGAGCAGTACTTC CASSPTGIPYEQYF
TRBJ1-1 many TRBD1 TRBV20-1 TGCAGTGCTCTCCGAGGGGGGACAGCGAACACTGAAGCTTTCTTT CSALRGGTANTEAFF
TRBJ1-1 few . TRBV27 TGTGCCAGCAGTCTAGATCTTGGGGGGCGTTTTACTGAAGCTTTCTTT CASSLDLGGRFTEAFF
TRBJ2-6 . . TRBV29-1 TGCAGCGTCGTAGCCGGGACGGTGAACCGGGCTGGGGCCAACGTCCTGACTTTC CSVVAGTVNRAGANVLTF
TRBJ1-2 . . TRBV4-3 TGCGCCAGCAGCCAAGAATGGGGAGCAGGATCGCATGGCTACACCTTC CASSQEWGAGSHGYTF
TRBJ1-2 . . TRBV4-1 TGCGCCAGCAGCCAAGACCGTCACTCCAGAACCTTC CASSQDRHSRTF
TRBJ1-3 . . TRBV27 TGTGCCAGCAGTATGGGCTATTCGGCCCACACCATATATTTT CASSMGYSAHTIYF
TRBJ1-2 few . TRBV29-1 TGCAGCGTTGATAAGTCAGGGGATAACGATGGCTACACCTTC CSVDKSGDNDGYTF
TRBJ2-7 . . TRBV21-1 TGTGCCAGCAGCAAGTTAGACTACGAGCAGTACTTC CASSKLDYEQYF
TRBJ1-2 few TRBD1 TRBV6-6 TGTGCCAGCAGTTCCCTGACAGGGGGATATGGCTACACCTTC CASSSLTGGYGYTF
TRBJ1-5 few . TRBV5-5 TGTGCCAGCAGCTGGGGGGACGGCCAGCCCCAGCATTTT CASSWGDGQPQHF
TRBJ2-1 . TRBD1 TRBV7-2 TGTGCCAGCAGCTTAGCCGGGACAGGGACCCATGAGCAGTTCTTC CASSLAGTGTHEQFF
TRBJ2-2 . TRBD1 TRBV3-1 TGTGCCAGCTCTCAGGGGGTCAAGGTCAGGGAGCTGTTTTTT CASSQGVKVRELFF
TRBJ2-7 many . TRBV7-2 TGTGCCAGCACCTCGACGGGGCATGGAGGCGAGCAGTACTTC CASTSTGHGGEQYF
TRBJ2-7 . . TRBV2 TGTGCCAGCAGGGTCGTGGCATTGACCTACGAGCAGTACTTC CASRVVALTYEQYF